Listed below are T cell receptor beta chains from one sample, sequenced in a study of blood T cell repertoires in COVID-19. Only in-frame clones appear in the TCRdb table, and some are missing; sequencing was by immunoSEQ multiplex PCR. The sample carries about 260,000 clones, 75% to 90% recorded once. The sequencing input was peripheral blood. Receptors originate from a man aged 60 to 75 who had recovered from COVID-19. CDR3s include the opening cysteine and the closing phenylalanine or tryptophan. A D gene is named only where the DNA matches it firmly. Clone size is shown for a subset of rows, as once, few, many or a class of expanded clone.

d_call: NA; j_call: TRBJ2-5; clone_size: once; v_call: TRBV7-2; cdr3_aa: CASSHSRVFGETQYF; cdr3_nt: TGTGCCAGCAGCCATAGCAGGGTGTTCGGAGAGACCCAGTACTTC
d_call: TRBD1; j_call: TRBJ2-7; clone_size: NA; v_call: TRBV3-1/TRBV3-2; cdr3_aa: CASREIRQGGEQYF; cdr3_nt: TGTGCCAGCAGGGAGATACGACAGGGCGGAGAGCAGTACTTC
d_call: NA; j_call: TRBJ1-5; clone_size: NA; v_call: TRBV24-1; cdr3_aa: CATSDLSGDQPQHF; cdr3_nt: TGTGCCACCAGTGATTTATCAGGGGATCAGCCCCAGCATTTT
d_call: TRBD2; j_call: TRBJ2-7; clone_size: few; v_call: TRBV5-6; cdr3_aa: CASSFSGTSYEQYF; cdr3_nt: TGTGCCAGCAGCTTTAGCGGGACCTCCTACGAGCAGTACTTC
d_call: NA; j_call: TRBJ1-5; clone_size: NA; v_call: TRBV6-2/TRBV6-3; cdr3_aa: CASSYVGGQPQHF; cdr3_nt: TGTGCCAGCAGTTACGTCGGGGGACAGCCCCAGCATTTT
d_call: NA; j_call: TRBJ1-4; clone_size: NA; v_call: TRBV18; cdr3_aa: CASSPEKGIREKLFF; cdr3_nt: TGTGCCAGCTCACCCGAGAAGGGGATCCGGGAAAAACTGTTTTTT
d_call: TRBD1; j_call: TRBJ2-2; clone_size: few; v_call: TRBV11-1; cdr3_aa: CASSSLTGATGELFF; cdr3_nt: TGTGCCAGCAGCTCCCTGACAGGGGCCACCGGGGAGCTGTTTTTT
d_call: NA; j_call: TRBJ2-1; clone_size: NA; v_call: TRBV11-2; cdr3_aa: CASSRTRNEQFF; cdr3_nt: TGTGCCAGCAGCAGAACTCGGAATGAGCAGTTCTTC
d_call: NA; j_call: TRBJ1-5; clone_size: NA; v_call: TRBV2; cdr3_aa: CASSVGLWQPQHF; cdr3_nt: TGTGCCAGCAGTGTGGGACTGTGGCAGCCCCAGCATTTT
d_call: TRBD2; j_call: TRBJ2-2; clone_size: NA; v_call: TRBV6-1; cdr3_aa: CASSAPGLAGVSGELFF; cdr3_nt: TGTGCCAGCAGTGCACCCGGACTAGCGGGAGTCAGCGGGGAGCTGTTTTTT
d_call: NA; j_call: TRBJ2-6; clone_size: NA; v_call: TRBV5-8; cdr3_aa: CASSLVQGMSGANVLTF; cdr3_nt: TGTGCCAGCAGCTTGGTTCAGGGAATGAGTGGGGCCAACGTCCTGACTTTC
d_call: NA; j_call: TRBJ2-3; clone_size: once; v_call: TRBV10-3; cdr3_aa: CAISRDTTDTQYF; cdr3_nt: TGTGCCATCAGCCGGGACACCACAGATACGCAGTATTTT
d_call: TRBD1; j_call: TRBJ2-4; clone_size: NA; v_call: TRBV19; cdr3_aa: CASSVDRVAKNIQYF; cdr3_nt: TGTGCCAGTAGTGTGGACAGGGTGGCCAAAAACATTCAGTACTTC
d_call: TRBD1; j_call: TRBJ1-5; clone_size: NA; v_call: TRBV28; cdr3_aa: CASSLETGLSNQPQHF; cdr3_nt: TGTGCCAGCAGTTTAGAGACAGGGCTTTCCAATCAGCCCCAGCATTTT
d_call: TRBD1; j_call: TRBJ1-1; clone_size: NA; v_call: TRBV7-9; cdr3_aa: CATGTVRGLNTEAFF; cdr3_nt: TGTGCCACCGGGACGGTTAGGGGGCTGAACACTGAAGCTTTCTTT
d_call: NA; j_call: TRBJ1-1; clone_size: NA; v_call: TRBV15; cdr3_aa: CATSSQGGTEAFF; cdr3_nt: TGTGCCACCAGCAGCCAAGGGGGTACTGAAGCTTTCTTT
d_call: TRBD1; j_call: TRBJ2-1; clone_size: NA; v_call: TRBV7-3; cdr3_aa: CASSLTFQGAGEQFF; cdr3_nt: TGTGCCAGCAGCTTAACCTTCCAGGGGGCGGGAGAGCAGTTCTTC
d_call: NA; j_call: TRBJ2-3; clone_size: NA; v_call: TRBV6-5; cdr3_aa: CASLGGGADTQYF; cdr3_nt: TGTGCCAGCCTAGGGGGTGGGGCAGATACGCAGTATTTT
d_call: NA; j_call: TRBJ2-1; clone_size: NA; v_call: TRBV12-3/TRBV12-4; cdr3_aa: CASSWGFNNEQFF; cdr3_nt: TGTGCCAGCAGTTGGGGCTTTAACAATGAGCAGTTCTTC
d_call: TRBD1; j_call: TRBJ1-1; clone_size: NA; v_call: TRBV18; cdr3_aa: CASSPDQGTGVFF; cdr3_nt: TGTGCCAGCTCACCGGATCAAGGGACAGGGGTTTTCTTT
d_call: NA; j_call: TRBJ1-2; clone_size: NA; v_call: TRBV7-9; cdr3_aa: CASSLGGGYGYTF; cdr3_nt: TGTGCCAGCAGCTTGGGGGGTGGCTATGGCTACACCTTC
d_call: TRBD2; j_call: TRBJ2-5; clone_size: NA; v_call: TRBV6-5; cdr3_aa: CASSSDRGGQETQYF; cdr3_nt: TGTGCCAGCAGTTCGGATCGGGGGGGCCAAGAGACCCAGTACTTC
d_call: NA; j_call: TRBJ2-5; clone_size: NA; v_call: TRBV4-1; cdr3_aa: CASSLGLAAETQYF; cdr3_nt: TGCGCCAGCAGCCTCGGACTTGCTGCGGAGACCCAGTACTTC
d_call: TRBD2; j_call: TRBJ2-7; clone_size: NA; v_call: TRBV6-1; cdr3_aa: CASSEAAAGFSYEQYF; cdr3_nt: TGTGCCAGCAGTGAAGCTGCAGCGGGGTTCTCCTACGAGCAGTACTTC
d_call: NA; j_call: TRBJ2-1; clone_size: NA; v_call: TRBV11-2; cdr3_aa: CASSLGSYNEQFF; cdr3_nt: TGTGCCAGCAGCTTAGGGAGCTACAATGAGCAGTTCTTC
d_call: NA; j_call: TRBJ2-7; clone_size: NA; v_call: TRBV27; cdr3_aa: CASSAPGWEQYF; cdr3_nt: TGTGCCAGCAGTGCGCCGGGGTGGGAGCAGTACTTC
d_call: NA; j_call: TRBJ2-7; clone_size: NA; v_call: TRBV6-6; cdr3_aa: CASSYRLLGSDEQYF; cdr3_nt: TGTGCCAGCAGTTACAGACTACTAGGTTCGGACGAGCAGTACTTC
d_call: NA; j_call: TRBJ2-3; clone_size: NA; v_call: TRBV29-1; cdr3_aa: CSKLSGSTDTQYF; cdr3_nt: TGCAGTAAATTGAGCGGGAGCACAGATACGCAGTATTTT
d_call: NA; j_call: TRBJ1-2; clone_size: NA; v_call: TRBV2; cdr3_aa: CASRTDSYGYTF; cdr3_nt: TGTGCCAGCAGGACAGATAGCTATGGCTACACCTTC
d_call: TRBD2; j_call: TRBJ2-7; clone_size: NA; v_call: TRBV13; cdr3_aa: CASSLSGSSYEQYF; cdr3_nt: TGTGCCAGCAGCTTAAGCGGGAGTTCCTACGAGCAGTACTTC
d_call: TRBD1; j_call: TRBJ2-7; clone_size: NA; v_call: TRBV4-1; cdr3_aa: CASSRPGTGSEQYF; cdr3_nt: TGCGCCAGCAGCCGGCCAGGGACAGGGTCCGAGCAGTACTTC
d_call: TRBD2; j_call: TRBJ2-5; clone_size: NA; v_call: TRBV11-2; cdr3_aa: CASSFFSAGGKQETQYF; cdr3_nt: TGTGCCAGCAGCTTCTTCTCGGCGGGGGGGAAGCAAGAGACCCAGTACTTC
d_call: NA; j_call: TRBJ2-6; clone_size: NA; v_call: TRBV4-1; cdr3_aa: CASSQGLAVSGANVLTF; cdr3_nt: TGCGCCAGCAGCCAAGGTCTGGCGGTGTCTGGGGCCAACGTCCTGACTTTC
d_call: TRBD1; j_call: TRBJ1-5; clone_size: NA; v_call: TRBV6-5; cdr3_aa: CATGTGSNQPQHF; cdr3_nt: TGTGCCACCGGGACAGGCAGCAATCAGCCCCAGCATTTT
d_call: TRBD1; j_call: TRBJ1-1; clone_size: NA; v_call: TRBV28; cdr3_aa: CASSPWTGGNTEAFF; cdr3_nt: TGTGCCAGCAGTCCTTGGACAGGGGGGAACACTGAAGCTTTCTTT
d_call: NA; j_call: TRBJ1-3; clone_size: NA; v_call: TRBV11-2; cdr3_aa: CASRAGVFYSGNTIYF; cdr3_nt: TGTGCCAGCAGAGCCGGGGTTTTTTACTCTGGAAACACCATATATTTT
d_call: NA; j_call: TRBJ1-6; clone_size: few; v_call: TRBV2; cdr3_aa: CASSAVVSRGNSPLHF; cdr3_nt: TGTGCCAGCAGTGCGGTCGTTAGCAGGGGTAATTCACCCCTCCACTTT
d_call: NA; j_call: TRBJ2-6; clone_size: NA; v_call: TRBV6-5; cdr3_aa: CASSYSNSGANVLTF; cdr3_nt: TGTGCCAGCAGTTACTCCAACTCTGGGGCCAACGTCCTGACTTTC
d_call: TRBD1; j_call: TRBJ1-4; clone_size: NA; v_call: TRBV3-1/TRBV3-2; cdr3_aa: CASSQDPRTGQSDEKLFF; cdr3_nt: TGTGCCAGCAGCCAAGATCCCCGGACAGGGCAATCAGATGAAAAACTGTTTTTT
d_call: NA; j_call: TRBJ2-7; clone_size: NA; v_call: TRBV14; cdr3_aa: CASSPFVSGTYEQYF; cdr3_nt: TGTGCCAGCAGCCCCTTCGTAAGCGGAACCTACGAGCAGTACTTC
d_call: NA; j_call: TRBJ2-5; clone_size: once; v_call: TRBV6-5; cdr3_aa: CASSRMLIETQYF; cdr3_nt: TGTGCCAGCAGTCGAATGCTAATCGAGACCCAGTACTTC
d_call: NA; j_call: TRBJ1-5; clone_size: NA; v_call: TRBV4-1; cdr3_aa: CASSQDSGANQPQHF; cdr3_nt: TGCGCCAGCAGCCAAGACAGCGGGGCGAATCAGCCCCAGCATTTT
d_call: TRBD1; j_call: TRBJ2-7; clone_size: NA; v_call: TRBV6-1; cdr3_aa: CASSEGAWDSSYEQYF; cdr3_nt: TGTGCCAGCAGTGAAGGAGCCTGGGACAGTTCCTACGAGCAGTACTTC
d_call: TRBD2; j_call: TRBJ2-3; clone_size: NA; v_call: TRBV27; cdr3_aa: CASSPPLGLRQTDTQYF; cdr3_nt: TGTGCCAGCAGCCCCCCCCTGGGACTAAGGCAAACAGATACGCAGTATTTT
d_call: NA; j_call: TRBJ2-3; clone_size: NA; v_call: TRBV7-9; cdr3_aa: CASTPDWTLGASDTQYF; cdr3_nt: TGTGCCAGCACTCCCGATTGGACGTTGGGGGCTTCAGATACGCAGTATTTT
d_call: NA; j_call: TRBJ1-1; clone_size: NA; v_call: TRBV6-5; cdr3_aa: CASIGGRVRTEAFF; cdr3_nt: TGTGCCAGCATCGGTGGCAGGGTGCGGACTGAAGCTTTCTTT
d_call: NA; j_call: TRBJ2-3; clone_size: NA; v_call: TRBV18; cdr3_aa: CASSPFERVEYAQYF; cdr3_nt: TGTGCCAGCTCACCCTTCGAACGGGTCGAGTATGCGCAGTATTTT
d_call: NA; j_call: TRBJ2-7; clone_size: once; v_call: TRBV29-1; cdr3_aa: CSVYYYEQYF; cdr3_nt: TGCAGCGTTTACTACTACGAGCAGTACTTC
d_call: NA; j_call: TRBJ2-5; clone_size: NA; v_call: TRBV12-3/TRBV12-4; cdr3_aa: CASSLSDRAQYF; cdr3_nt: TGTGCCAGCAGTTTATCCGATCGGGCCCAGTACTTC
d_call: TRBD2; j_call: TRBJ2-1; clone_size: NA; v_call: TRBV5-1; cdr3_aa: CASSSTSIYNEQFF; cdr3_nt: TGCGCCAGCAGCTCGACTAGCATATACAATGAGCAGTTCTTC
d_call: NA; j_call: TRBJ2-5; clone_size: NA; v_call: TRBV18; cdr3_aa: CASSPGQGETQYF; cdr3_nt: TGTGCCAGCTCACCTGGCCAGGGAGAGACCCAGTACTTC
d_call: TRBD1; j_call: TRBJ2-2; clone_size: NA; v_call: TRBV30; cdr3_aa: CAWSEPGQGVTGELFF; cdr3_nt: TGTGCCTGGAGTGAGCCGGGACAGGGGGTAACCGGGGAGCTGTTTTTT
d_call: TRBD2; j_call: TRBJ2-1; clone_size: NA; v_call: TRBV6-4; cdr3_aa: CASSDLSGGKNEQFF; cdr3_nt: TGTGCCAGCAGTGACTTGTCGGGGGGTAAAAATGAGCAGTTCTTC
d_call: NA; j_call: TRBJ2-2; clone_size: NA; v_call: TRBV7-2; cdr3_aa: CASSLVRVANTGELFF; cdr3_nt: TGTGCCAGCAGCTTAGTCAGGGTAGCTAACACCGGGGAGCTGTTTTTT
d_call: TRBD1; j_call: TRBJ1-2; clone_size: NA; v_call: TRBV5-1; cdr3_aa: CASSGVGTGGANYGYTF; cdr3_nt: TGCGCCAGCAGCGGGGTCGGGACAGGGGGAGCTAACTATGGCTACACCTTC